The 20 T cell receptor beta chains below all came from one sample that was sequenced in a study of CD8 T cells in Susac syndrome. RNA was extracted with the RNeasy kit, and a quantity of about 0.45 to 1 ug was reverse transcribed using random hexamers. TCRdb re-analysed the immunoSEQ multiplex PCR reads in MiXCR, keeping a single row per CDR3 protein. The table lists 20,000 or so distinct CDR3 sequences, 85% to 95% of them singletons, with roughly 0.23% in the top ten. Material for sequencing was CD8+ T cells from PBMCs. These receptors originate from a human donor in good health.

The gene calls are TRBV28 and TRBJ2-4; D is possibly TRBD2 (6 bases). Trimming stripped 6 bases from V and 6 bases from J, with 21 bases between. CDR1 is MDHEN, CDR2 SYDVKM, per germline. This CDR3 has 16 residues. In nucleotides, the CDR3 is TGTGCCAGCAGCCTCGCGGGGATCCTTTTCGGAAACATTCAGTACTTC. It yields the protein CASSLAGILFGNIQYF. Full variable domain (remainder filled in from reference TRBV28 and TRBJ2-4): DVKVTQSSRYLVKRTGEKVFLECVQDMDHENMFWYRQDPGLGLRLIYFSYDVKMKEKGDIPEGYSVSREKKERFSLILESASTNQTSMYLCASSLAGILFGNIQYFGAGTRLSVL.

The rearrangement joins TRBV2 to TRBJ2-6; D remains ambiguous. Germline-derived CDR1 and CDR2 are SNHLY and FYNNEI. This CDR3 has 15 residues. Trimming took 6 bases from V and 1 from J, leaving 10 bases between them. The CDR3 sequence is CASREWASGANVLTF. In nucleotides, the CDR3 is TGTGCCAGCAGAGAATGGGCTTCTGGGGCCAACGTCCTGACTTTC.

This chain links TRBV7-8 with TRBJ2-3; 10 positions agree with TRBD2. The CDR3 totals 17 residues. J lost 3 bases, V lost 6 bases, and 12 bases had no gene match. Per germline, CDR1 SGHVS and CDR2 FQNEAQ. The chain's CDR3 is CASSFNPPGLATDTQYF. In DNA form, the CDR3 reads TGTGCCAGCAGTTTTAACCCACCGGGACTAGCGACAGATACGCAGTATTTT.

The genes are TRBV2 and TRBJ1-1, with unresolved D. Deletions cut 5 bases from V and 4 bases from J, with 8 bases between. There are 12 residues in the CDR3. Germline loops: CDR1 SNHLY, CDR2 FYNNEI. CDR3: CASSQDVTEAFF. Here the CDR3 DNA reads TGTGCCAGCAGTCAGGACGTCACTGAAGCTTTCTTT.

The chain has TRBV6-4 and TRBJ2-7; 10 nucleotides line up with TRBD2. Looked up from germline, CDR1 is MRHNA and CDR2 is SNTAGT. The CDR3 contains 16 residues. V lost 2 bases to trimming and J lost 3 bases; unmatched junction nucleotides: 7. CDR3 coding DNA: TGTGCCAGCAGTGACAGCCCTAGCGGGAGTATCTACGAGCAGTACGTC. Protein sequence: CASSDSPSGSIYEQYV.

This clonotype was picked up one time. This chain uses TRBV5-4 with TRBJ2-7, with 9 positions matching TRBD1. Looked up from germline, CDR1 is SGHNT and CDR2 is YYREEE (reference sequence). V shed 3 bases, J shed 3 bases, and the junction held 7 bases outside the gene matches. CDR3 length equals 15 residues. CDR3 sequence (DNA): TGTGCCAGCAGCTATGGGACAGGGTCCCTCTACGAGCAGTACTTC. This translates into CASSYGTGSLYEQYF.

This clonotype was found once. The chain is built from TRBV4-3 and TRBJ2-1; possibly TRBD2 for D (5 bases). V lost 0 bases and J 9 bases, leaving 18 bases between the germline ends. The germline CDR1 and CDR2 sequences are LGHNA and YSLEER. The CDR3 runs to 16 residues. CDR3 residues: CASSQELSGLGGEQFF. CDR3 DNA sequence: TGCGCCAGCAGCCAAGAATTAAGCGGCCTAGGAGGTGAGCAGTTCTTC.

This chain links TRBV30 with TRBJ1-1, with D unclear. This CDR3 contains 9 residues. V lost 4 bases, J lost 11 bases, and 8 bases lay in between. Germline-derived CDR1 and CDR2 are GTSNPN and SVGIG (reference sequence). The CDR3 sequence: CAWNPGAFF. CDR3 coding DNA: TGTGCCTGGAACCCGGGGGCTTTCTTT.

The V call is TRBV7-9, the J call TRBJ2-1; TRBD2 aligns across 9 bases. The CDR3 totals 14 residues. V lost 4 bases and J lost 7; bases outside the gene matches: 5. Germline CDR1 and CDR2: SEHNR and FQNEAQ (reference sequence). CDR3 bases: TGTGCCAGCAGCTCAGGGACTAGCCCTAATGAGCAGTTCTTC. This gives the protein CASSSGTSPNEQFF.

The chain employs TRBV30 and TRBJ2-3; the D is unclear. This CDR3 is built from 12 residues. The germline V gene has CDR1 GTSNPN and CDR2 SVGIG (reference sequence). V was pared by 5 bases and J by 2 bases, with 8 bases between. CDR3 bases: TGTGCCTGGCTCCGTTCCACAGATACGCAGTATTTT. Protein sequence: CAWLRSTDTQYF.

The chain carries TRBV7-2 and TRBJ2-3; D gene uncertain. Trimming took 1 base from V and 5 from J, leaving 13 bases between them. The germline CDR1 and CDR2 sequences are SGHTA and FQGNSA. The CDR3 totals 15 residues. The CDR3 loop is CASSLGELWRDTQYF. CDR3 coding DNA: TGTGCCAGCAGCTTAGGAGAGCTGTGGAGAGATACGCAGTATTTT.

Note on this clonotype: One end of the junction does not line up with germline, which may come from a read error. The rearrangement uses TRBV6-5 and TRBJ1-4; a possible D gene is TRBD1 (5 bases). The germline V gene encodes CDR1 MNHEY and CDR2 SVGAGI. CDR3 size: 14 residues. This CDR3 reads CASSLRGTSEKLFF. The CDR3, as DNA: TGTGCCAGCAGTTTGCGGGGGACTAGTGAAAAACTGTTTTTT.

The CDR3 sequence: CASSVGGRAPEQFF. In nucleotides, the CDR3 is TGTGCCAGCAGTGTTGGCGGGAGGGCCCCTGAGCAGTTCTTC. This sequence joins TRBV6-1 and TRBJ2-1, with 9 bases that match TRBD2. CDR1 is MNHNS, CDR2 SASEGT, per germline. V trimming: 4 bases; J trimming: 9 bases; junction bases outside the gene matches: 7. The CDR3 has 14 residues.

In this sample, this clonotype turned up a few times. The J gene is TRBJ2-5, the V gene TRBV28, with 8 bases that match TRBD1. The CDR3 consists of 15 residues. Germline loops: CDR1 MDHEN, CDR2 SYDVKM. Trimming at V came to 2 bases and at J to 4 bases, leaving 6 bases not matched to a gene. CDR3 residues: CASSLLQGAGETQYF. CDR3 DNA: TGTGCCAGCAGTTTACTGCAGGGGGCAGGAGAGACCCAGTACTTC. Looking up the rest from reference TRBV28 and TRBJ2-5 gives the full variable domain: DVKVTQSSRYLVKRTGEKVFLECVQDMDHENMFWYRQDPGLGLRLIYFSYDVKMKEKGDIPEGYSVSREKKERFSLILESASTNQTSMYLCASSLLQGAGETQYFGPGTRLLVL.

The sample holds a few counts of this clonotype. The chain has TRBV20-1 and TRBJ2-7; tentatively, D is TRBD1 or TRBD2 (5 bases each). This CDR3 has 11 residues. In germline, CDR1 is DFQATT, CDR2 SNEGSKA (reference sequence). The V and J ends lost 7 bases and 0 bases respectively, with 7 bases between them. CDR3 in amino acids: CSVGVSYEQYF. CDR3 nucleotide sequence: TGCAGTGTGGGGGTCTCCTACGAGCAGTACTTC.

This clonotype was picked up a small number of times. The chain combines TRBV27 with TRBJ2-4; D uncertain. V dropped 1 base and J dropped 1 base, with 5 bases sitting between them. The CDR3 extends over 14 amino acids. Germline CDR1 MNHEY, CDR2 SMNVEV (reference sequence). The CDR3 DNA sequence: TGTGCCAGCAGTTTATATGGGGCCAAAAACATTCAGTACTTC. It is translated as CASSLYGAKNIQYF.

V gene TRBV27 combines with J gene TRBJ2-7; D not certain. This CDR3 is built from 12 residues. CDR1 MNHEY and CDR2 SMNVEV come from the germline V gene (reference sequence). With 6 bases removed from V and 1 base from J, the gap between germline ends came to 7 bases. CDR3 nucleotides: TGTGCCAGCAGCCCCTCATCCTACGAGCAGTACTTC. Translation gives CASSPSSYEQYF.

J is TRBJ2-1 and V is TRBV29-1, with unresolved D. Between the trimmed V and J ends, which lost 2 bases and 8 bases, there was a span of 28 bases. The CDR3 runs 18 residues. Germline values: CDR1 SQVTM, CDR2 ANQGSEA. The CDR3 nucleotides read TGCAGCGTTGAATATCCGGTCCCTCCGCGGAGCTTTAGAGATGAGCAGTTCTTC. It yields the protein CSVEYPVPPRSFRDEQFF.

CDR3 nucleotides: TGTGCCAGTAGTATAGCGGACACCACCTACAATGAGCAGTTCTTC. Protein sequence: CASSIADTTYNEQFF. This chain joins TRBV19 and TRBJ2-1; tentatively, D is TRBD1 (5 bases). Looked up from germline, CDR1 is LNHDA and CDR2 is SQIVND (reference sequence). V lost 1 base and J lost 2, with 9 bases in between. The CDR3 contains 15 residues.

The chain has TRBV28 and TRBJ2-7; no clear D. V was trimmed by 3 bases and J by 0 bases, leaving 12 bases between them. The CDR3 consists of 15 residues. Germline V lookup: CDR1 MDHEN, CDR2 SYDVKM. Here the CDR3 reads CASSFGETSSYEQYF. CDR3 in DNA: TGTGCCAGCAGTTTTGGGGAAACCAGCTCCTACGAGCAGTACTTC.